This T cell receptor beta chain originates from a study of regulatory T cells in long-lasting Graves disease (dated by TCRdb to the early 2020s). Some background on the complete study: In the newly diagnosed Graves' disease group, patients had been taking antithyroid drugs for less than 3 months. Peripheral blood TCR sequencing and RNA sequencing compared persistent Graves' disease patients with newly diagnosed Graves' disease patients. The study was registered as a clinical trial and conducted in China. A total of around 35 samples underwent TCR sequencing: about 13 from persistent and 20 from newly diagnosed Graves' disease patients.

Concerning this clonotype: Its antigen specificity is not known. No much larger clone is present one base from it, and per-base qualities are unavailable.

General findings and caveats noted by the study authors: The authors noted that the small sample size was a limitation that may lower accuracy. Persistent disease showed preferential use of TRBV28, TRBJ1-2 and TRBJ2-5, whereas newly diagnosed disease favored TRBV20-1 and TRBJ2-1. Compared with newly diagnosed patients, persistent Graves' disease patients had lower TCR Shannon entropy and fewer highly expanded clones, which suggests clonal expansion. Sequencing and analysis were restricted to the TCR beta chain. Only peripheral blood was studied, because thyroid tissue, the primary lesion, was inaccessible. Patients with persistent disease shared more public clonotypes (fewer than 3,000) than newly diagnosed patients did (approximately 990).

Trimming costs V 2 bases and J 7 bases, and their ends lie 17 bases apart. The CDR3 measures 15 amino acids from cysteine to phenylalanine. Left in the record is the CDR3 DNA by itself, 45 bases read in frame from the first base. Per the germline V gene (reference sequence), PRHDT is the CDR1 and FYEKMQ is the CDR2. This sample's time point label indicates: newly diagnosed GD, antithyroid drugs for less than 3 months. For both TCR sequencing and RNA sequencing, RNA was extracted from PBMCs using TRIzol. The diagnosis of Graves' disease was made according to American Thyroid Association guidelines. Patients for the study were recruited at an endocrinology department in Xi'an, China. Each patient gave approximately 9 milliliters of peripheral blood, collected in an EDTA anticoagulant tube. Ficoll Paque Plus density gradient separation was used to isolate PBMCs, and no further T cell sorting was performed. An Agilent 2100 Bioanalyzer and agarose gel were used to check RNA quality, while a NanoDrop 2000 measured RNA concentration.

Libraries were made using multiplex PCR. Instrument on record: Illumina HiSeq 4000. CDR3 regions were amplified by Arm-PCR with iRepertoire HTBI primers to construct TCR beta libraries. Before sequencing, the PCR products went through gel purification. In the original analysis: A total of 62 TRBV and some 15 TRBJ segments were identified across samples and were used for gene usage analysis of CDR3 amino acid clonotypes. Filtered high-quality paired reads were merged into contigs using COPE and FqMerger. BLAST was used to align contigs to the IMGT TRBV, TRBD and TRBJ reference genes, and CDR3 was defined following IMGT. Any clonotype with a frequency above 0.1% was counted as a highly expanded clone. Repertoire diversity was measured by Shannon entropy, and V-J evenness by the Gini coefficient. Public clonotypes were defined as clonotypes shared by more than one individual. TCRdb ran its own pipeline on the public reads, namely fastp trimming at Q25 and MiXCR clone calling, and kept in-frame beta chains. When rows share a CDR3 protein, they turn into one entry using the most common DNA and genes. It is TCRdb's table, rather than the study itself, that gives the V and J calls and clone size. The sample table holds around 500,000 distinct CDR3 sequences, of which about 16% were seen once. Clones ranked in the top ten supply around 25% of the sample.

In addition, the sample was reused for a study of T cells in Graves' hyperthyroidism and ophthalmopathy. The other study reports the following: Stable Graves' hyperthyroidism was defined as the absence of progression to ophthalmopathy over 18 months of follow-up. The hyperthyroidism patients were between 18 and 65 years old and newly diagnosed, with a disease duration of less than 2 months. Patients with uncontrolled infections, other autoimmune diseases, pregnancy or lactation were excluded. Diagnoses were based on clinical symptoms, serum thyroxine and TRAb, thyroid ultrasound and orbital computed tomography. A first-round RT-PCR of the TCR CDR3 used the HTBI primer set with the Qiagen OneStep RT-PCR kit. Blood samples also contained most of the expanded thyroid clonotypes (frequency above 0.001), which suggests that blood repertoires may reflect thyroid immune responses. A 13 V-J signature model separated ophthalmopathy from stable hyperthyroidism, with approximately 86% sensitivity and 81% to 83% specificity in cross-validation and 80%/75% in testing. During validation, the model predicted progression to ophthalmopathy a median of about 6.5 months ahead of onset, with 60% to 71% sensitivity and roughly 72% specificity. TCR V-J signatures able to tell the groups apart were searched for in a discovery cohort of 90 to 100 patients, of whom 40 to 45 had Graves' ophthalmopathy and around 57 had stable Graves' hyperthyroidism. Prospective prediction of ophthalmopathy was tested in an independent validation cohort consisting of roughly 19 hyperthyroidism patients and some 15 patients who later progressed to ophthalmopathy. The 75 to 100 discovery patients were randomly split 7:3 into training and test sets. The study also compared thyroid tissue and blood T-cell repertoires from several Graves' hyperthyroidism patients. Once sampling was done, hyperthyroidism patients were given methimazole at a starting dose of 30 mg daily, whereas ophthalmopathy patients were given high-dose intravenous methylprednisolone. The libraries were constructed in a second round of multiplex PCR and then size-selected and purified. Sequencing of the libraries was done on an Illumina HiSeq2000 using paired-end 100 bp reads. SOAPnuke was used to process the raw data, with reads discarded if the reads contained adapters or uncalled bases, had a mean Phred below 15, or lacked an exact constant-primer or identifier match. High-quality paired reads were merged using COPE v1.2.5, and each unique nucleotide sequence was defined as a clonotype. Clonotypes were aligned to IMGT TRBV, TRBD and TRBJ reference segments using MiTCR v1.1. The analysis was restricted to V-J combinations with a frequency above 0.0001, which together covered just over 98% of the repertoires. A TCS score was defined as the ratio between F50 (clonal expansion) and ExV (chaos), using BLOSUM62-based TCRdist between CDR3 peptides within each V-J. Welch's t-statistics and random forest reduced around 510 V-J features to 13, which were used in a naive Bayes classifier (R e1071). No statistical method was used to fix the sample size in advance, and group allocation was not hidden from the investigators. The paper reports TCR Vbeta CDR3 sequencing of 140 or so peripheral blood samples: over 40 ophthalmopathy, under 80 hyperthyroidism and 17 progressor patients.

The sequencing here drew on peripheral blood mononuclear cells (PBMCs), taken at new diagnosis, from a patient treated with antithyroid drugs. The chain is made from TRBV13 and TRBJ1-1; no D gene call is confident. The receptor's source is a woman aged 35 to 60 with Graves disease. Donor details come from another sample of the same person, matched by shared clones. The DNA is TGTGCCAGCAGCTTAAATCTGGGGATAACGATTGAAGCTTTCTTT. Protein translation: CASSLNLGITIEAFF.